The clone carrying this T cell receptor (beta chain) was picked up many times. The antigen remains undetermined. The CDR3 runs to 17 residues. V was cut by 0 bases and J by 0 bases, with 14 bases left in between. CDR1 and CDR2 (germline): MNHEY, SVGAGI. The sample comes from a study of Graves' ophthalmopathy and Graves' hyperthyroidism. Investigators amplified TCR beta CDR3 regions from RNA transcripts. First-round RT-PCR employed HTBI primers, with a second-round multiplex PCR after it. From the multiplex PCR reads, TCRdb called clonotypes with MiXCR, one entry per CDR3 protein. The profile shows a few hundred thousand distinct CDR3 sequences, 15% of them singletons. Points from the study as a whole: Ophthalmopathy progression prediction by the model yielded a sensitivity of 60% to 71% and a specificity of 72% to 75%.

The V gene is TRBV6-5, the J gene TRBJ1-1, with D unresolved. The material sequenced was peripheral blood. This clonotype originated in a woman aged 18 to 35 with stable Graves' hyperthyroidism. As DNA, the CDR3 is TGTGCCAGCAGTTACTCGAGAGGCGGAAGAATGAACACTGAAGCTTTCTTT. This encodes CASSYSRGGRMNTEAFF.